The clone carrying this T cell receptor beta chain has a handful of counts. Its antigen is not known. Amplification targeted TCR beta CDR3 regions from RNA transcripts. In the first-round RT-PCR of the TCR CDR3, the HTBI primer set was used. TCRdb called the multiplex PCR reads again in MiXCR, with one record for every CDR3 protein. Found here are more than 300,000 distinct CDR3 sequences, 13% of them singletons; the top ten hold about 9.1%. The data belong to a study of T cells in Graves' hyperthyroidism and ophthalmopathy. Findings of the study overall: Most clonotypes expanded in the thyroid (above 0.001) were also present in blood.

This CDR3 spans 15 amino acids. CDR1 and CDR2 (germline): SGDLS, YYNGEE. V lost 0 bases to trimming and J lost 3 bases; unmatched junction nucleotides: 3. Patients having uncontrolled infection, another autoimmune disease, pregnancy or lactation were not included. Sequencing input: blood. The receptor was isolated from a woman aged 18-29 years with Graves' hyperthyroidism. V is TRBV9 and J is TRBJ2-3, with 8 bases that match TRBD2. CDR3 amino acids: CASSVAGGPTDTQYF. CDR3 nucleotides: TGTGCCAGCAGCGTAGCGGGAGGGCCAACAGATACGCAGTATTTT.